This T cell receptor beta chain came from a study of neurological immune-mediated disorders. Study-level results: A possible signature was seen in one related-CDR3 cluster, into which phylogenetic grouping placed the repertoires of 18 of 34 multiple sclerosis patients.

The time point: longitudinal time-point 2. This clonotype was counted many times. The antigen remains unidentified. TCRdb re-analysed the 5' RACE reads in MiXCR, keeping a single row per CDR3 protein. The table includes 80,000 to 100,000 distinct CDR3 sequences, about 5% detected once. With 3 bases clipped from V and 5 bases from J, the junction kept 5 bases outside the gene matches. CDR1 and CDR2 (germline): MNHNS, SASEGT. The CDR3 spans 15 residues. The source material was PBMCs. The V gene is TRBV6-1, the J gene TRBJ1-4; 8 positions agree with TRBD1. This TCR was sampled from a woman aged 55-69 years with multiple sclerosis. The CDR3 DNA follows: TGTGCCAGCAGTGAGGACAGGGAAATCAATGAAAAACTGTTTTTT. Amino acids: CASSEDREINEKLFF.